This T cell receptor (beta chain) derives from a study of cytomegalovirus exposure and HLA in healthy donors. PCR was performed using 60 Vbeta and 13 Jbeta primers. Clones were read by immunoSEQ multiplex PCR, and TCRdb kept only the in-frame ones, dropping some. The sample includes tens of thousands of clones, more than 70% seen only once; the top ten take 7.5% to 10%. Study findings and constraints: Most CMV-associated TCR beta chains were later found to appear HLA-restricted. In a later analysis, several top co-occurrence clusters appeared linked to parvovirus B19, influenza, CMV and Epstein-Barr virus.

After removal of 3 bases from V and 2 bases from J, the junction contained 6 bases not matched to a gene. CDR3 length: 17 residues. Germline CDR1 reads KGHSH; CDR2 reads LQKENI. This clone was detected once. Its antigen remains unidentified. At the DNA level, this CDR3 is encoded by other sequences in the same sample as well. The rearrangement uses TRBV18 and TRBJ2-1; 11 bases match TRBD2. The sample consisted of PBMCs. This clonotype was sampled from a middle-aged man in good health and CMV-seronegative. The CDR3, as DNA: TGTGCCAGCTCACCCTCTTCGACTAGCGGGACCTACAATGAGCAGTTCTTC. Encoded protein: CASSPSSTSGTYNEQFF.